This T cell receptor (beta chain) was sequenced in a study of vaccination and CD4 T cells after COVID-19. The Oncomine TCR Beta short-read assay sequenced DNA from cultured CD4+ T cells. TCRdb re-analysed the PCR reads in MiXCR, keeping a single row per CDR3 protein. Found here are under 20,000 distinct CDR3 sequences, about 44% of them singletons; the top ten hold under 4.5%. Study-level points and caveats: In convalescent patients, a median roughly 88% of reactive clones appeared only post-vaccination.

In regard to this clonotype: What it recognizes is unknown.

The treatment: roughly ten-day PBMC culture with coronavirus spike peptide pools or control peptides (ViraFEST assay). Before TCRs were sequenced, ViraFEST expanded antigen-specific T cells with peptide pools. It was with about 10 IU/ml IL-2 and roughly 9 ug/ml peptide pools that roughly 2 million PBMCs per well were cultured. Looked up from germline, CDR1 is SNHLY and CDR2 is FYNNEI. The CDR3 length is 13 residues. The V end was cut by 7 bases, the J end by 6 bases, with 15 bases between. This chain uses TRBV2 with TRBJ1-2; TRBD1 is a possible D gene (5 bases). The source was CD4+ T cells from blood, cultured in vitro, collected before SARS-CoV-2 vaccination. The receptor was derived from a human donor who had recovered from COVID-19. The CDR3 here is CASMVGRVDGYTF. CDR3 in DNA: TGTGCCAGCATGGTCGGCAGGGTCGATGGCTACACCTTC.